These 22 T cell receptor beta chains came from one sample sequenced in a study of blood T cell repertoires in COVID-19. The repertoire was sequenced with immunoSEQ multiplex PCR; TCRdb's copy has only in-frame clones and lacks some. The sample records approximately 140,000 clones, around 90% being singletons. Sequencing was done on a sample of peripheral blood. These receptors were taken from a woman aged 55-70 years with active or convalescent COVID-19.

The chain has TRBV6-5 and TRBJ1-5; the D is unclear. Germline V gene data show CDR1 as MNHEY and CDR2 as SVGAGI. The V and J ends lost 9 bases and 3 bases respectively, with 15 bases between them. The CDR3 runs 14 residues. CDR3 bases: TGTGCCAGTCAAAAAGCGCTTTACAATCAGCCCCAGCATTTT. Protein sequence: CASQKALYNQPQHF.

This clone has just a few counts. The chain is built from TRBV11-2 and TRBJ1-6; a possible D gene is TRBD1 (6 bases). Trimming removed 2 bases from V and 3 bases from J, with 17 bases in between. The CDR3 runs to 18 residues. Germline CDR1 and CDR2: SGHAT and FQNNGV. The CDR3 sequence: CASSLKGSRTDYNSPLHF. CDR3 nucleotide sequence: TGTGCCAGCAGCTTAAAAGGGTCAAGGACAGACTATAATTCACCCCTCCACTTT.

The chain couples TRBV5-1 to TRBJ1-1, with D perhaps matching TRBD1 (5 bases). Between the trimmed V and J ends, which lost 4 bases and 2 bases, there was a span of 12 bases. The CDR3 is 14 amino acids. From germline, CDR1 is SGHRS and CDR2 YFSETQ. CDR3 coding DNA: TGCGCCAGCAGCCCCCCGACAGAAAACACTGAAGCTTTCTTT. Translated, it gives CASSPPTENTEAFF.

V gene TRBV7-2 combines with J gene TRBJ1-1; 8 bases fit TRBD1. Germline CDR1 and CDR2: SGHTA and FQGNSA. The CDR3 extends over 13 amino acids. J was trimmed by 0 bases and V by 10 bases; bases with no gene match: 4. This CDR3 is CATTGQVNTEAFF. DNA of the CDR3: TGTGCCACCACGGGACAGGTGAACACTGAAGCTTTCTTT.

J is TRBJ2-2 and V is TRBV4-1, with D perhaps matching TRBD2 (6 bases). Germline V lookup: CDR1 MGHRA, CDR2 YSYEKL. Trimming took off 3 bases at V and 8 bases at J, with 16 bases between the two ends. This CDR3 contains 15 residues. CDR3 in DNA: TGCGCCAGCAGCCAGCCCCTGGTAGGACTAGGGGAGCTGTTTTTT. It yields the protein CASSQPLVGLGELFF.

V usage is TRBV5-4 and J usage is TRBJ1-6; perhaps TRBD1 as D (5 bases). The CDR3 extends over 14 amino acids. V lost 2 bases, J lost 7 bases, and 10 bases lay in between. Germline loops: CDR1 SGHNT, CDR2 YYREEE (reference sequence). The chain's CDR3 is CASSFIGGNSPLHF. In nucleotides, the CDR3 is TGTGCCAGCAGCTTTATCGGGGGAAATTCACCCCTCCACTTT.

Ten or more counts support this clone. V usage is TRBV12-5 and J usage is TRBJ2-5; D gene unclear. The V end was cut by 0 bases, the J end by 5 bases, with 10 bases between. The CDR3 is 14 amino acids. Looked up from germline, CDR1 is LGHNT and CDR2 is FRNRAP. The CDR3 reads CASGLVPHLETQYF. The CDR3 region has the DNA TGTGCTAGTGGTTTGGTACCCCACTTGGAGACCCAGTACTTC.

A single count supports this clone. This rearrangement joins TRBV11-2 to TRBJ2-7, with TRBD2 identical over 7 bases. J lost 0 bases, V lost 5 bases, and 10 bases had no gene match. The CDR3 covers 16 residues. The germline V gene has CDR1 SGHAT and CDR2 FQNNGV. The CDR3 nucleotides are TGTGCCAGCAGCCCCTATCTGGGGGGGATCTCCTACGAGCAGTACTTC. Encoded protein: CASSPYLGGISYEQYF. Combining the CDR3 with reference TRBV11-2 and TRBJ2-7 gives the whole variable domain EAGVAQSPRYKIIEKRQSVAFWCNPISGHATLYWYQQILGQGPKLLIQFQNNGVVDDSQLPKDRFSAERLKGVDSTLKIQPAKLEDSAVYLCASSPYLGGISYEQYFGPGTRLTVT.

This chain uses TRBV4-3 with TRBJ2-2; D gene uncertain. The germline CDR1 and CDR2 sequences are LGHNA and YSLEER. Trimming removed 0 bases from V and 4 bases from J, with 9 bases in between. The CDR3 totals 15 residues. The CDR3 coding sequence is TGCGCCAGCAGCCAAGATTTTCGGAGCACCGGGGAGCTGTTTTTT. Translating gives CASSQDFRSTGELFF.

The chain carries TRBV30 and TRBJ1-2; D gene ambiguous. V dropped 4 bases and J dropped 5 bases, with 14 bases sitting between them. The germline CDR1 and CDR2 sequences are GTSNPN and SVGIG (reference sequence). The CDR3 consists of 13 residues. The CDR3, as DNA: TGTGCCTGGATGGCAAACCCGGGGTATGGCTACACCTTC. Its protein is CAWMANPGYGYTF.

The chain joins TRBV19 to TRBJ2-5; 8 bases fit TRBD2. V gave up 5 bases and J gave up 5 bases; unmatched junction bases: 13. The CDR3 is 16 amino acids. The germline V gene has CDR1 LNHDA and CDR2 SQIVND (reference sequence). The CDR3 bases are TGTGCCAGTAGTGGGTTGCGGGGGGCTATGGTTGAGACCCAGTACTTC. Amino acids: CASSGLRGAMVETQYF. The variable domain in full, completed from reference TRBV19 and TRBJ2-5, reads DGGITQSPKYLFRKEGQNVTLSCEQNLNHDAMYWYRQDPGQGLRLIYYSQIVNDFQKGDIAEGYSVSREKKESFPLTVTSAQKNPTAFYLCASSGLRGAMVETQYFGPGTRLLVL.

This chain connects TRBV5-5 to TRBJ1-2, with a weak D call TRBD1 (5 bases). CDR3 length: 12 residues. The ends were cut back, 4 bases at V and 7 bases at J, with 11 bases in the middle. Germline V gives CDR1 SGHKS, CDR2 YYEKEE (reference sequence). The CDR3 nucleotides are TGTGCCAGCAGCCCTACAGGTAGTGGCTACACCTTC. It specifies CASSPTGSGYTF. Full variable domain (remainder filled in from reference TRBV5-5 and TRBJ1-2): DAGVTQSPTHLIKTRGQQVTLRCSPISGHKSVSWYQQVLGQGPQFIFQYYEKEERGRGNFPDRFSARQFPNYSSELNVNALLLGDSALYLCASSPTGSGYTFGSGTRLTVV.

The CDR3 loop reads CASSLYFVYEQYF. The DNA of the CDR3 is TGTGCCAGCAGCTTGTATTTCGTCTACGAGCAGTACTTC. This rearrangement joins TRBV5-6 to TRBJ2-7; D call uncertain. Germline V lookup: CDR1 SGHDT, CDR2 YYEEEE. The CDR3 extends over 13 amino acids. V shed 1 base and J shed 3 bases, with 8 bases lying between them.

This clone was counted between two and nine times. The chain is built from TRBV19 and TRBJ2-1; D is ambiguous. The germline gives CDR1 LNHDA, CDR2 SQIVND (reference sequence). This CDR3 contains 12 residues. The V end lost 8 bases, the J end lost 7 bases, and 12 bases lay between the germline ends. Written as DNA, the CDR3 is TGTGCCAGTGGTTCAAGCCTGAATGAGCAGTTCTTC. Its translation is CASGSSLNEQFF.

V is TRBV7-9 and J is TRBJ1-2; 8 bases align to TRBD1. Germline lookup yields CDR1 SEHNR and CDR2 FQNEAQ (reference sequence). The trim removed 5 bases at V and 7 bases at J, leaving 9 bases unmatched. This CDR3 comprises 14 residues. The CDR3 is CASSPTLQGVGYTF. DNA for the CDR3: TGTGCCAGCAGCCCAACCTTACAGGGGGTTGGCTACACCTTC.

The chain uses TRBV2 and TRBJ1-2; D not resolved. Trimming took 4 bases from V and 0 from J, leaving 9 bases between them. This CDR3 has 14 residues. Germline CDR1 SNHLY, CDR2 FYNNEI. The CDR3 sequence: CASSAQSTNYGYTF. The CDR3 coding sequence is TGTGCCAGCAGTGCACAGAGTACTAACTATGGCTACACCTTC.

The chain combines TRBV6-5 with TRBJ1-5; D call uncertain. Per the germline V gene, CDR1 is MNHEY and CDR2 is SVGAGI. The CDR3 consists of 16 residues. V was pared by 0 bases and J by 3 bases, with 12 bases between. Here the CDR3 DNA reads TGTGCCAGCAGTTACTCTGGTGGCGGCGTCAATCAGCCCCAGCATTTT. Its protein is CASSYSGGGVNQPQHF.

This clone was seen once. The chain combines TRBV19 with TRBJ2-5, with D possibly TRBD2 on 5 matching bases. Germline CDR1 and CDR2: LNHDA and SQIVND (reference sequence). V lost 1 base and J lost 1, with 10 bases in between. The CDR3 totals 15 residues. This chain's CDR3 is CASSIGLAGQETQYF. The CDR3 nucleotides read TGTGCCAGTAGTATAGGGCTAGCTGGCCAAGAGACCCAGTACTTC.

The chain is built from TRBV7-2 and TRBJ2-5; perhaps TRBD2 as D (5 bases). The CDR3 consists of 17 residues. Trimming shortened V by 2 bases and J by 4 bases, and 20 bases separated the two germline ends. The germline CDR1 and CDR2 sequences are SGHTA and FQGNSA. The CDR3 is CASSLNPTRGVRETQYF. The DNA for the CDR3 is TGTGCCAGCAGCTTAAATCCCACTAGAGGCGTGAGAGAGACCCAGTACTTC.

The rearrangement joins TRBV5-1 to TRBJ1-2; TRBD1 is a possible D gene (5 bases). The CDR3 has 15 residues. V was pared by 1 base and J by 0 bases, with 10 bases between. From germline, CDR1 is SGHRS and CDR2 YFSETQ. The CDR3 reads CASSLTGQANYGYTF. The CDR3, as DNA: TGCGCCAGCAGCTTGACAGGCCAGGCTAACTATGGCTACACCTTC.

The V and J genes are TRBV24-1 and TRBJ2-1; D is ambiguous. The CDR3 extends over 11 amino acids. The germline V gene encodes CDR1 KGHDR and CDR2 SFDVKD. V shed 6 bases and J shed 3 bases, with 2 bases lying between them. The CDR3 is CATSRYNEQFF. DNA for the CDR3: TGTGCCACCAGTCGCTACAATGAGCAGTTCTTC.

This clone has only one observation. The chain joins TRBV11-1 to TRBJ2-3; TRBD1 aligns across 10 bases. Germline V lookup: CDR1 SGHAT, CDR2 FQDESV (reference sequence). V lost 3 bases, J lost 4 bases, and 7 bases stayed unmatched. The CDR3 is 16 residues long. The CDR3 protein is CASSLAGTGVADTQYF. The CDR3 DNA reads TGTGCCAGCAGCTTGGCCGGGACAGGGGTCGCAGATACGCAGTATTTT.